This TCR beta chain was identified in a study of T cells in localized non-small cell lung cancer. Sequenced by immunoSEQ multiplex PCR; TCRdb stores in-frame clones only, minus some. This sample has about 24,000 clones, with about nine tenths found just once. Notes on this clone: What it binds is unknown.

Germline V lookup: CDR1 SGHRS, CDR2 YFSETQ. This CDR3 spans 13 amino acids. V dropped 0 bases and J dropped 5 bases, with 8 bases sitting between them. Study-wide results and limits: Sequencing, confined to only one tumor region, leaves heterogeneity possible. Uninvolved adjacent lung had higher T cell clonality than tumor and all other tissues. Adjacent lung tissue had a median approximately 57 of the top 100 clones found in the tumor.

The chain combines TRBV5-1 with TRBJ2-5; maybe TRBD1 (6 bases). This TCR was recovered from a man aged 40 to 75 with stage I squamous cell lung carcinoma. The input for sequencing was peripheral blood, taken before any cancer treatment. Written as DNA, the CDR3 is TGCGCCAGCAGCTTGGCAGGGGACGAGACCCAGTACTTC. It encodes CASSLAGDETQYF.